Each of the 5 T cell receptor beta chains below was sequenced from the same sample in a study of shared clonotypes between healthy human individuals. The protocol was immunoSEQ multiplex PCR, while the TCRdb copy is restricted to in-frame clones and leaves out a portion. The table lists 2 million to 2.5 million clones, about 95% of them singletons. Naive CD8 cells, CD45RO-negative and positively selected for CCR7, excluded terminally differentiated effector memory CD45RA+ cells. Sequenced: naive CD8+ T cells sorted from blood. The origin of the receptors is a man in his late teens or twenties in good health.

The chain combines TRBV9 with TRBJ2-5, with TRBD2 identical over 9 bases. Germline V gene sequence: CDR1 SGDLS, CDR2 YYNGEE. This CDR3 comprises 16 residues. V lost 0 bases to trimming and J lost 1 base; unmatched junction nucleotides: 4. The CDR3 DNA is TGTGCCAGCAGCGTAGAGAGCGGGGGGTTCCAAGAGACCCAGTACTTC. It specifies CASSVESGGFQETQYF.

This rearrangement joins TRBV28 to TRBJ2-5, with 10 nucleotides matching TRBD1. Trimming removed 5 bases from V and 4 bases from J; junction bases left unmatched: 4. CDR1 and CDR2 (germline): MDHEN, SYDVKM. CDR3 length: 14 amino acids. CDR3 residues: CASSLWTGGETQYF. For the CDR3, the DNA is TGTGCCAGCAGTCTCTGGACAGGGGGAGAGACCCAGTACTTC. Full variable domain (outside the CDR3, taken from reference TRBV28 and TRBJ2-5): DVKVTQSSRYLVKRTGEKVFLECVQDMDHENMFWYRQDPGLGLRLIYFSYDVKMKEKGDIPEGYSVSREKKERFSLILESASTNQTSMYLCASSLWTGGETQYFGPGTRLLVL.

Of note for this clone: This same CDR3 is encoded by further DNA sequences in the sample. This sequence joins TRBV30 and TRBJ2-7; 7 bases agree with TRBD1. The CDR3 covers 13 residues. Per the germline V gene, CDR1 is GTSNPN and CDR2 is SVGIG (reference sequence). V was clipped by 2 bases and J by 1 base; unmatched bases: 2. The CDR3 region is CAWSSGGSYEQYF. The CDR3 bases are TGTGCCTGGAGTTCAGGGGGTTCCTACGAGCAGTACTTC.

The chain employs TRBV4-1 and TRBJ2-7; D perhaps matches TRBD2 (5 bases). V was shortened by 1 base and J by 5 bases, with 12 bases between the two germline ends. This CDR3 is 14 amino acids long. Germline-derived CDR1 and CDR2 are MGHRA and YSYEKL. This chain's CDR3 is CASSQVSSFHEQYF. The CDR3 coding sequence is TGCGCCAGCAGCCAAGTTTCTAGCTTCCACGAGCAGTACTTC.

The chain carries TRBV7-9 and TRBJ1-2; 8 bases map to TRBD1. V lost 6 bases, J lost 4 bases, and 16 bases stayed unmatched. Germline CDR1 reads SEHNR; CDR2 reads FQNEAQ (reference sequence). The CDR3 sequence is 17 residues long. CDR3 coding DNA: TGTGCCAGCAGTTCCCGAAGGACAGGGAATGATAGCTATGGCTACACCTTC. Residues: CASSSRRTGNDSYGYTF.